These T cell receptor beta chains were read from a single sample in a study of CD8 T cells in ankylosing spondylitis. One entry per CDR3 protein results from TCRdb running MiXCR on the 5' RACE reads. The profile shows about 450,000 distinct CDR3 sequences, approximately 26% of them singletons. The sequenced material came from blood, either unsorted or a sorted T cell fraction (not recorded which). The origin of the receptors is a male donor with ankylosing spondylitis. Each CDR3 is given with its conserved first and last residue. Each record gives: V gene, J gene, D gene, clone size, CDR3 DNA, CDR3 protein. The D gene is left open where the match is weak. Expanded clones get a size class; other rows say once, few or many, or leave the size out.

v_gene: TRBV12-3/TRBV12-4
j_gene: TRBJ1-4
d_gene: NA
abundance: NA
CDR3nt: TGTGCCAGCAGTTTGGGGGGGGGCGTTAATGAAAAACTGTTTTTT
CDR3aa: CASSLGGGVNEKLFF

v_gene: TRBV3-1
j_gene: TRBJ1-5
d_gene: NA
abundance: NA
CDR3nt: TGTGCCAGCAGCCCGGGACTTGGAGACCAGCCCCAGCATTTT
CDR3aa: CASSPGLGDQPQHF

v_gene: TRBV24-1
j_gene: TRBJ2-2
d_gene: TRBD1
abundance: NA
CDR3nt: TGTGCCACCAGTGACGACAGGGGAGGAATCACCGGGGAGCTGTTTTTT
CDR3aa: CATSDDRGGITGELFF

v_gene: TRBV5-6
j_gene: TRBJ2-5
d_gene: TRBD2
abundance: few
CDR3nt: TGTGCCAGCAGCCCCGGGACTAGCGTGTGGCAAGAGACCCAGTACTTC
CDR3aa: CASSPGTSVWQETQYF

v_gene: TRBV4-1
j_gene: TRBJ2-3
d_gene: TRBD1
abundance: few
CDR3nt: TGCGCCAGCAGCCAACCTGACAGGGATGCAGATACGCAGTATTTT
CDR3aa: CASSQPDRDADTQYF

v_gene: TRBV5-1
j_gene: TRBJ1-1
d_gene: NA
abundance: NA
CDR3nt: TGCGCCAGCAGCTTCGGCGAACTAATGAACACTGAAGCTTTCTTT
CDR3aa: CASSFGELMNTEAFF

v_gene: TRBV20-1
j_gene: TRBJ2-3
d_gene: TRBD1
abundance: NA
CDR3nt: TGCAGTGTCCTTCCGGGACAGGGTGCAGATACGCAGTATTTT
CDR3aa: CSVLPGQGADTQYF

v_gene: TRBV24-1
j_gene: TRBJ1-5
d_gene: NA
abundance: NA
CDR3nt: TGTGCCACCAGTCCCCCTGAGGGCAATCAGCCCCAGCATTTT
CDR3aa: CATSPPEGNQPQHF

v_gene: TRBV5-1
j_gene: TRBJ2-1
d_gene: NA
abundance: few
CDR3nt: TGCGCCAGCAGTCGACAGGAGTCGCTCGAGGAGCAGTTCTTC
CDR3aa: CASSRQESLEEQFF

v_gene: TRBV2
j_gene: TRBJ2-5
d_gene: TRBD2
abundance: few
CDR3nt: TGTGCCAGCAGGGAGACTAGCGGACAAGAGACCCAGTACTTC
CDR3aa: CASRETSGQETQYF

v_gene: TRBV12-3/TRBV12-4
j_gene: TRBJ1-6
d_gene: NA
abundance: NA
CDR3nt: TGTGCCAGCAGCTCATCAAATCGGGACTCACCCCTCCACTTT
CDR3aa: CASSSSNRDSPLHF

v_gene: TRBV3-1
j_gene: TRBJ1-5
d_gene: TRBD1
abundance: NA
CDR3nt: TGTGCCAGCAGCCCCGGGACAGGGAAGGGCTTGGGCAATCAGCCCCAGCATTTT
CDR3aa: CASSPGTGKGLGNQPQHF

v_gene: TRBV5-1
j_gene: TRBJ2-5
d_gene: NA
abundance: few
CDR3nt: TGCGCCAGCAGCCAGACCCAAGGGCCAGAGACCCAGTACTTC
CDR3aa: CASSQTQGPETQYF

v_gene: TRBV5-6
j_gene: TRBJ1-5
d_gene: NA
abundance: NA
CDR3nt: TGTGCCAGCAGCCTCGGGGGCTTCAATCAGCCCCAGCATTTT
CDR3aa: CASSLGGFNQPQHF

v_gene: TRBV5-1
j_gene: TRBJ1-2
d_gene: NA
abundance: NA
CDR3nt: TGCGCCAGCAGCCCCCGGACCGTTCGCATAGGATACACCTTC
CDR3aa: CASSPRTVRIGYTF

v_gene: TRBV20-1
j_gene: TRBJ2-3
d_gene: TRBD2
abundance: NA
CDR3nt: TGCTGTGCTAGAGGCCGTCCGCCTAGCGGGAGATCTGATACGCAGTATTTT
CDR3aa: CCARGRPPSGRSDTQYF

v_gene: TRBV20-1
j_gene: TRBJ1-5
d_gene: NA
abundance: NA
CDR3nt: TGCAGTGCTAGAGATCGGAACAATCAGCCCCAGCATTTT
CDR3aa: CSARDRNNQPQHF

v_gene: TRBV20-1
j_gene: TRBJ2-6
d_gene: NA
abundance: few
CDR3nt: TGCAGTGCCCCGGACGCTTCCGGCGCCAACGTCCTGACTTTC
CDR3aa: CSAPDASGANVLTF

v_gene: TRBV7-8
j_gene: TRBJ1-5
d_gene: TRBD1
abundance: NA
CDR3nt: TGTGCCAGCAGCTTAGAGGGGGCAATGAGCAATCAGCCCCAGCATTTT
CDR3aa: CASSLEGAMSNQPQHF

v_gene: TRBV12-3/TRBV12-4
j_gene: TRBJ1-5
d_gene: TRBD1
abundance: NA
CDR3nt: TGTGCCAGCAGAAGGACAGGGGGCGTGAATCAGCCCCAGCATTTT
CDR3aa: CASRRTGGVNQPQHF